The 32 T cell receptor beta chains below come from one sample, sequenced in a study of cytomegalovirus exposure and HLA in healthy donors. Amplification used 60 Vbeta primers and 13 Jbeta primers. Using immunoSEQ multiplex PCR, the repertoire was profiled, and TCRdb retains in-frame clones only, with some absent. This sample has approximately 160,000 clones, with over 70% found just once. Sequencing input: PBMCs. These receptors were collected from a man younger than 45 in good health and CMV-seropositive.

Concerning this clone itself: Because it lacks the conserved phenylalanine or tryptophan at the end, this CDR3 is likely a read error. The V and J genes are TRBV9 and TRBJ1-4; D might be TRBD1 (5 bases). Germline V gene data show CDR1 as SGDLS and CDR2 as YYNGEE. V was trimmed by 0 bases and J by 8 bases, leaving 20 bases between them. The CDR3 spans 17 residues. CDR3 in amino acids: CASSVGAKGLGEEKLFL. As DNA, the CDR3 is TGTGCCAGCAGCGTAGGGGCCAAGGGGCTCGGTGAGGAAAAACTGTTTCTT.

This rearrangement joins TRBV15 to TRBJ2-7; 10 positions match TRBD1. Germline CDR1 LNHNV, CDR2 YYDKDF (reference sequence). The CDR3 is made up of 16 amino acids. Losses at the gene ends were 1 base for V and 5 bases for J; bases not matched to a gene: 8. CDR3: CATSRAQGQGTHEQYF. The CDR3 bases are TGTGCCACCAGCAGAGCTCAGGGACAGGGGACCCACGAGCAGTACTTC. The variable domain in full, with the rest retrieved from reference TRBV15 and TRBJ2-7, is DAMVIQNPRYQVTQFGKPVTLSCSQTLNHNVMYWYQQKSSQAPKLLFHYYDKDFNNEADTPDNFQSRRPNTSFCFLDIRSPGLGDTAMYLCATSRAQGQGTHEQYFGPGTRLTVT.

J is TRBJ1-5 and V is TRBV2, with TRBD1 matching 8 bases. V trimming: 7 bases; J trimming: 4 bases; junction bases outside the gene matches: 3. The length of the CDR3 is 13 residues. The germline V gene has CDR1 SNHLY and CDR2 FYNNEI. The CDR3 coding sequence is TGTGCCAGCAAGGGACAGGCGAATCAGCCCCAGCATTTT. As protein: CASKGQANQPQHF.

The rearrangement uses TRBV6-1 and TRBJ1-1; 7 nucleotides agree with TRBD1. The germline V gene has CDR1 MNHNS and CDR2 SASEGT. The trim removed 0 bases at V and 4 bases at J, leaving 5 bases unmatched. This CDR3 is built from 15 residues. CDR3 amino acids: CASSEALGTVTEAFF. The CDR3 DNA reads TGTGCCAGCAGTGAAGCGCTCGGGACAGTCACTGAAGCTTTCTTT.

The chain is built from TRBV28 and TRBJ2-7; no clear D. Looked up from germline, CDR1 is MDHEN and CDR2 is SYDVKM. V shed 5 bases and J shed 2 bases, with 16 bases lying between them. This CDR3 region has 15 residues. In DNA, the CDR3 is TGTGCCAGCAGTGGGTGGGTAATAGCCACCTACGAGCAGTACTTC. Amino acid sequence: CASSGWVIATYEQYF.

Note on this clone: The same CDR3 arises from other DNA sequences in this sample as well. This chain uses TRBV7-9 with TRBJ2-1; D perhaps matches TRBD2 (6 bases). Germline-derived CDR1 and CDR2 are SEHNR and FQNEAQ (reference sequence). CDR3 length: 12 residues. The V and J ends lost 6 bases and 7 bases respectively, with 10 bases between them. CDR3 nucleotides: TGTGCCAGCAGTCCAGGAGGGAATGAGCAGTTCTTC. Translated, it gives CASSPGGNEQFF.

The genes are TRBV29-1 and TRBJ2-1, with a weak D call TRBD2 (5 bases). The CDR3 runs 13 residues. Germline CDR1 is SQVTM and CDR2 is ANQGSEA. Trimming shortened V by 4 bases and J by 2 bases, and 9 bases separated the two germline ends. CDR3 region: CSVGDGTYNEQFF. The CDR3 DNA reads TGCAGCGTTGGCGACGGGACCTACAATGAGCAGTTCTTC.

The rearrangement uses TRBV5-6 and TRBJ2-7; no definite D call. Trimming took off 3 bases at V and 6 bases at J, with 10 bases between the two ends. Germline CDR1 and CDR2: SGHDT and YYEEEE. The CDR3 is made up of 12 amino acids. The CDR3 sequence is CASSSFSREQYF. The CDR3 region has the DNA TGTGCCAGCAGCTCATTTAGCCGCGAGCAGTACTTC. The variable domain in full, with the rest retrieved from reference TRBV5-6 and TRBJ2-7, is DAGVTQSPTHLIKTRGQQVTLRCSPKSGHDTVSWYQQALGQGPQFIFQYYEEEERQRGNFPDRFSGHQFPNYSSELNVNALLLGDSALYLCASSSFSREQYFGPGTRLTVT.

The V and J genes are TRBV27 and TRBJ2-7; 12 nucleotides line up with TRBD2. V trimming: 5 bases; J trimming: 5 bases; junction bases outside the gene matches: 7. Germline CDR1 is MNHEY and CDR2 is SMNVEV (reference sequence). The CDR3 is made up of 15 amino acids. The CDR3 DNA reads as TGTGCCAGCAGTGCCTCGGGACTAGCGGGCCACGAGCAGTACTTC. This codes for CASSASGLAGHEQYF.

The rearrangement uses TRBV4-3 and TRBJ1-5; the D gene is possibly TRBD1 (5 bases). Trimming shortened V by 0 bases and J by 4 bases, and 10 bases separated the two germline ends. The CDR3 runs 15 residues. The germline gives CDR1 LGHNA, CDR2 YSLEER. The CDR3 sequence: CASSQDGAANQPQHF. CDR3 nucleotides: TGCGCCAGCAGCCAAGATGGGGCAGCTAATCAGCCCCAGCATTTT.

The rearrangement joins TRBV10-1 to TRBJ1-3; D remains unclear. V shed 5 bases and J shed 8 bases, with 25 bases lying between them. Germline-derived CDR1 and CDR2 are WNHNN and SYGVQD (reference sequence). CDR3 length equals 17 residues. The CDR3 here is CASSFPTRLGYLDTIYF. CDR3 nucleotides: TGCGCCAGCAGTTTTCCGACAAGACTAGGCTATCTAGACACCATATATTTT.

The chain is built from TRBV10-2 and TRBJ2-2, with 9 bases lining up with TRBD1. Trimming took 6 bases from V and 3 from J; bases not matched to a gene: 5. This CDR3 comprises 15 residues. Germline values: CDR1 WSHSY, CDR2 SAAADI. The CDR3, as DNA: TGCGCCAGCAGCCCTTGGACAGGGGACACCGGGGAGCTGTTTTTT. This translates into CASSPWTGDTGELFF.

The J gene is TRBJ2-3, the V gene TRBV6-5; D perhaps matches TRBD1 (5 bases). V shed 11 bases and J shed 0 bases, with 15 bases lying between them. Germline CDR1 and CDR2: MNHEY and SVGAGI. The CDR3 extends over 14 amino acids. CDR3 residues: CAVSRAISTDTQYF. The CDR3 coding sequence is TGTGCCGTCTCCAGGGCGATTAGCACAGATACGCAGTATTTT.

This clone was recorded only once. V gene TRBV11-3 combines with J gene TRBJ2-7; 7 bases map to TRBD1. The junction had 1 base not matched to a gene; V was cut back by 2 bases and J by 3 bases. CDR3 size: 13 residues. The germline V gene encodes CDR1 SGHNT and CDR2 YENEEA. CDR3: CASSLPGGYEQYF. CDR3 DNA sequence: TGTGCCAGCAGCTTACCAGGGGGCTACGAGCAGTACTTC.

V usage is TRBV19 and J usage is TRBJ2-7; 7 positions agree with TRBD2. Germline trimming cut 0 bases from V and 6 bases from J; bases unmatched to any gene: 8. This CDR3 comprises 15 residues. In germline, CDR1 is LNHDA, CDR2 SQIVND (reference sequence). CDR3 residues: CASSIDGRETLEQYF. In DNA form, the CDR3 reads TGTGCCAGTAGTATAGATGGGAGGGAGACTCTCGAGCAGTACTTC.

The rearrangement links TRBV9 to TRBJ2-5, with D unresolved. The CDR3 is 15 residues long. The V gene lost 0 bases and the J gene lost 2 bases, with 11 bases spanning the gap. Germline-derived CDR1 and CDR2 are SGDLS and YYNGEE. Written as DNA, the CDR3 is TGTGCCAGCAGCGTAGGCCTCCGAGAACAAGAGACCCAGTACTTC. As protein: CASSVGLREQETQYF. The whole variable domain, remainder taken from reference TRBV9 and TRBJ2-5, is DSGVTQTPKHLITATGQRVTLRCSPRSGDLSVYWYQQSLDQGLQFLIQYYNGEERAKGNILERFSAQQFPDLHSELNLSSLELGDSALYFCASSVGLREQETQYFGPGTRLLVL.

The V gene is TRBV11-2, the J gene TRBJ1-6; D is unresolved. V was pared by 3 bases and J by 8 bases, with 8 bases between. This CDR3 is built from 13 residues. Germline lookup yields CDR1 SGHAT and CDR2 FQNNGV. CDR3 sequence: CASSFFGDSPLHF. In DNA, the CDR3 is TGTGCCAGCAGCTTCTTCGGGGATTCACCCCTCCACTTT.

The chain employs TRBV5-1 and TRBJ1-2; 10 bases fit TRBD1. The CDR3 loop spans 13 amino acids. V lost 3 bases and J lost 6; bases outside the gene matches: 2. CDR1 and CDR2 (germline): SGHRS, YFSETQ. The CDR3 sequence is CASSSDRGHGYTF. The DNA of the CDR3 is TGCGCCAGCAGCTCCGACAGGGGGCATGGCTACACCTTC.

The V call is TRBV4-1, the J call TRBJ1-2; tentative D call: TRBD1 (6 bases). Germline lookup yields CDR1 MGHRA and CDR2 YSYEKL. This CDR3 spans 13 amino acids. V was cut by 5 bases and J by 8 bases, with 15 bases left in between. CDR3: CASSYDRFGGYTF. CDR3 nucleotides: TGCGCCAGCAGCTACGACAGGTTTGGGGGCTACACCTTC.

This clone was seen just once. An end of the junction does not agree with germline; a read error may underlie this. The genes are TRBV28 and TRBJ2-6, with 9 nucleotides matching TRBD2. Germline V gene data show CDR1 as MDHEN and CDR2 as SYDVKM. The CDR3 consists of 17 residues. The CDR3 protein is CASSSGLAGSGANGLTF. Written as DNA, the CDR3 is TGTGCCAGCAGTTCGGGACTAGCCGGCTCTGGGGCCAACGGCCTGACTTTC.

The V gene is TRBV19, the J gene TRBJ2-7, with D perhaps TRBD1 (5 bases). The V gene lost 1 base and the J gene lost 0 bases, with 13 bases spanning the gap. From germline, CDR1 is LNHDA and CDR2 SQIVND (reference sequence). This CDR3 contains 16 residues. CDR3: CASSIVGRNPSYEQYF. DNA of the CDR3: TGTGCCAGTAGTATAGTGGGGCGGAACCCCTCCTACGAGCAGTACTTC. Full variable domain (remainder filled in from reference TRBV19 and TRBJ2-7): DGGITQSPKYLFRKEGQNVTLSCEQNLNHDAMYWYRQDPGQGLRLIYYSQIVNDFQKGDIAEGYSVSREKKESFPLTVTSAQKNPTAFYLCASSIVGRNPSYEQYFGPGTRLTVT.

The rearrangement links TRBV2 to TRBJ2-5, with 7 bases lining up with TRBD1. The CDR3 covers 15 residues. Germline V gene sequence: CDR1 SNHLY, CDR2 FYNNEI. Trimming removed 6 bases from V and 1 base from J; junction bases left unmatched: 8. The CDR3 DNA sequence: TGTGCCAGCAGAGAGAACACAGGGGCCCAAGAGACCCAGTACTTC. Translation gives CASRENTGAQETQYF.

The chain uses TRBV29-1 and TRBJ2-5, with TRBD1 identical over 9 bases. This CDR3 has 14 amino acids. The V gene's germline CDR1 is SQVTM and CDR2 ANQGSEA. V trimming: 6 bases; J trimming: 0 bases; junction bases outside the gene matches: 5. CDR3 protein: CSVDRGFYQETQYF. CDR3 nucleotide sequence: TGCAGCGTGGACAGGGGTTTCTACCAAGAGACCCAGTACTTC.

The chain combines TRBV7-9 with TRBJ2-1, with a tentative D call TRBD2 (6 bases). This CDR3 has 16 amino acids. Germline values: CDR1 SEHNR, CDR2 FQNEAQ (reference sequence). Trimming took 6 bases from V and 1 from J, leaving 16 bases between them. The CDR3 reads CASRERTGESYNEQFF. The CDR3 DNA reads TGTGCCAGCAGGGAAAGGACGGGGGAATCCTACAATGAGCAGTTCTTC.

This clone was seen just once. V usage is TRBV25-1 and J usage is TRBJ2-2, with TRBD2 matching 11 bases. Per germline, CDR1 MGHDK and CDR2 SYGVNS. This CDR3 has 16 residues. V lost 6 bases, J lost 4 bases, and 7 bases stayed unmatched. The CDR3 region is CASRTTSGSRTGELFF. CDR3 DNA sequence: TGTGCCAGCAGGACAACTAGCGGGAGTCGCACCGGGGAGCTGTTTTTT.

CDR3 residues: CASGFGQGTEAFF. The CDR3 DNA reads TGTGCTAGTGGTTTCGGACAAGGCACTGAAGCTTTCTTT. The chain joins TRBV12-5 to TRBJ1-1, with D perhaps matching TRBD1 (5 bases). This CDR3 is built from 13 residues. Germline CDR1 LGHNT, CDR2 FRNRAP. Trimming pared 3 bases from V and 4 bases from J, leaving 9 bases between.

The chain uses TRBV30 and TRBJ1-5; D possibly corresponds to TRBD1 (6 bases). Germline CDR1 is GTSNPN and CDR2 is SVGIG (reference sequence). The CDR3 length is 13 residues. V was cut by 5 bases and J by 4 bases, with 12 bases left in between. Written as DNA, the CDR3 is TGTGCCTGGGGGGGGGCTGGGAATCAGCCCCAGCATTTT. It encodes CAWGGAGNQPQHF.

DNA of the CDR3: TGCAGTGCTAGGAGGGCGCATGAGCAGTTCTTC. This sequence encodes CSARRAHEQFF. The chain carries TRBV20-1 and TRBJ2-1; TRBD2 might be the D (5 bases). Looked up from germline, CDR1 is DFQATT and CDR2 is SNEGSKA (reference sequence). The CDR3 contains 11 residues. V lost 3 bases to trimming and J lost 8 bases, with 8 bases between them.

This clone came up a few times. This sequence joins TRBV28 and TRBJ2-3, with TRBD2 matching 9 bases. This CDR3 spans 17 amino acids. Losses at the gene ends were 2 bases for V and 2 bases for J; bases not matched to a gene: 8. The germline V gene encodes CDR1 MDHEN and CDR2 SYDVKM. The CDR3 region has the DNA TGTGCCAGCAGTTTACGGAGACCTAGCGGGGACACAGATACGCAGTATTTT. The encoded protein is CASSLRRPSGDTDTQYF.

Written as DNA, the CDR3 is TGTGCTAGTGCCCAGGACACTCAGGTCACTGAAGCTTTCTTT. Protein product: CASAQDTQVTEAFF. The rearrangement links TRBV12-5 to TRBJ1-1; D is perhaps TRBD1 (5 bases). Germline loops: CDR1 LGHNT, CDR2 FRNRAP. V gave up 7 bases and J gave up 4 bases, with 16 bases separating them. The CDR3 spans 14 residues.

J is TRBJ2-1 and V is TRBV7-9, with 13 positions matching TRBD2. Germline-derived CDR1 and CDR2 are SEHNR and FQNEAQ (reference sequence). V shed 5 bases, J shed 8 bases, and the junction held 9 bases outside the gene matches. CDR3 length equals 16 residues. The CDR3 here is CASSLLLAGGPYEQFF. CDR3 nucleotide sequence: TGTGCCAGCAGCCTATTACTAGCGGGGGGGCCTTATGAGCAGTTCTTC.

V usage is TRBV29-1 and J usage is TRBJ1-1; TRBD1 matches 8 bases. Germline CDR1 and CDR2: SQVTM and ANQGSEA. This CDR3 comprises 13 residues. V lost 7 bases and J lost 4; bases outside the gene matches: 8. This chain's CDR3 is CSGRTGRVTEAFF. The CDR3 bases are TGCAGCGGGCGGACAGGGCGGGTCACTGAAGCTTTCTTT.